This T cell receptor (beta chain) emerged from a study of PD-L1 blockade in urothelial cancer. Study at large: Analysis of blood occurred 3 weeks (second dose) and 6 weeks after treatment start.

In germline, CDR1 is WNHNN, CDR2 SYGVQD (reference sequence). The V gene end was trimmed by 4 bases and the J gene end by 4 bases; junction bases not matched to a gene: 4. There are 14 residues in the CDR3. The time point: pretreatment peripheral blood. All patients handed over anywhere from 1 to 8 samples, pretreatment and on-treatment. Profiled with immunoSEQ multiplex PCR; TCRdb holds only in-frame clones, not every one. Here the sample spans roughly 51,000 clones, 79% being singletons. Material: PBMCs, obtained around atezolizumab (anti-PD-L1) treatment. V is TRBV10-1 and J is TRBJ1-5; 7 bases map to TRBD1. The TCR sequence derives from a man between 65 and 85 years old with urothelial cancer. CDR3 DNA sequence: TGCGCCAGCAGTGCCGCAGGGGGAAATCAGCCCCAGCATTTT. Protein sequence: CASSAAGGNQPQHF.